One sample yielded the 25 T cell receptor beta chains listed below, sequenced in a study of cytomegalovirus exposure and HLA in healthy donors. Measured with immunoSEQ multiplex PCR; TCRdb has only the in-frame clones, and not every one. Here the sample spans fewer than 150,000 clones, around 85% being singletons. Sequencing input: PBMCs. Receptors were obtained from a man between 18 and 29 years old in good health and CMV-seropositive.

The rearrangement uses TRBV2 and TRBJ2-1; 8 positions agree with TRBD1. Germline CDR1 and CDR2: SNHLY and FYNNEI. The CDR3 sequence is 12 residues long. After removal of 8 bases from V and 4 bases from J, the junction contained 1 base not matched to a gene. CDR3 region: CASGQGYNEQFF. The CDR3 DNA is TGTGCCAGCGGACAGGGTTACAATGAGCAGTTCTTC.

The chain uses TRBV7-2 and TRBJ1-2, with D possibly TRBD1 on 6 matching bases. The germline V gene has CDR1 SGHTA and CDR2 FQGNSA. V lost 1 base and J 0 bases, leaving 15 bases between the germline ends. The CDR3 extends over 17 amino acids. DNA of the CDR3: TGTGCCAGCAGCTTAGGAGGGGGTGCCCCGGCTAACTATGGCTACACCTTC. Translation: CASSLGGGAPANYGYTF. Using reference TRBV7-2 and TRBJ1-2 for the parts outside the CDR3, the full variable domain is GAGVSQSPSNKVTEKGKDVELRCDPISGHTALYWYRQSLGQGLEFLIYFQGNSAPDKSGLPSDRFSAERTGGSVSTLTIQRTQQEDSAVYLCASSLGGGAPANYGYTFGSGTRLTVV.

V usage is TRBV28 and J usage is TRBJ1-5; no clear D gene. This CDR3 is built from 15 residues. V was shortened by 3 bases and J by 4 bases, with 13 bases between the two germline ends. Germline CDR1 and CDR2: MDHEN and SYDVKM. The DNA of the CDR3 is TGTGCCAGCAGTTTTGGGCAAAGTTATAATCAGCCCCAGCATTTT. It translates to CASSFGQSYNQPQHF.

This clone has only a few counts. This rearrangement joins TRBV6-5 to TRBJ1-6; D is perhaps TRBD1 (6 bases). The CDR3 is 15 amino acids. Per germline, CDR1 MNHEY and CDR2 SVGAGI. Between the trimmed V and J ends, which lost 0 bases and 7 bases, there was a span of 10 bases. DNA of the CDR3: TGTGCCAGCAGTTACTCTGGGGGCGTGAATTCACCCCTCCACTTT. Translation: CASSYSGGVNSPLHF.

The gene calls are TRBV7-8 and TRBJ1-5; a weak D match, TRBD1 (6 bases). V shed 1 base and J shed 6 bases, with 25 bases lying between them. From germline, CDR1 is SGHVS and CDR2 FQNEAQ. The CDR3 contains 19 residues. The DNA of the CDR3 is TGTGCCAGCAGCTTAGAAAAATTGGGGGCTATTACCAGGGGTCAGCCCCAGCATTTT. The encoded protein is CASSLEKLGAITRGQPQHF. Full variable domain (remainder filled in from reference TRBV7-8 and TRBJ1-5): GAGVSQSPRYKVAKRGQDVALRCDPISGHVSLFWYQQALGQGPEFLTYFQNEAQLDKSGLPSDRFFAERPEGSVSTLKIQRTQQEDSAVYLCASSLEKLGAITRGQPQHFGDGTRLSIL.

The sample holds a few counts of this clone. The V gene is TRBV6-1, the J gene TRBJ2-2; 9 positions agree with TRBD2. Germline loops: CDR1 MNHNS, CDR2 SASEGT. CDR3 length equals 15 residues. Trimming at V came to 1 base and at J to 7 bases, leaving 4 bases not matched to a gene. The CDR3 is CASSEEAGGVGELFF. The CDR3 nucleotides are TGTGCCAGCAGTGAAGAAGCGGGGGGCGTCGGGGAGCTGTTTTTT.

The gene calls are TRBV5-6 and TRBJ2-3, with a weak D call TRBD1 (7 bases). The CDR3 contains 18 residues. V dropped 2 bases and J dropped 2 bases, with 21 bases sitting between them. Looked up from germline, CDR1 is SGHDT and CDR2 is YYEEEE. The CDR3 coding sequence is TGTGCCAGCAGCTTCAAAAATGGCGGGACAGCCTACACAGATACGCAGTATTTT. Protein product: CASSFKNGGTAYTDTQYF.

The J gene is TRBJ2-5, the V gene TRBV28; 8 bases are a match to TRBD2. The CDR3 totals 12 residues. Germline values: CDR1 MDHEN, CDR2 SYDVKM. Losses at the gene ends were 3 bases for V and 7 bases for J; bases not matched to a gene: 1. The CDR3 DNA reads as TGTGCCAGCAGTTTCCTAGCGGGGACCCAGTACTTC. Translated, it gives CASSFLAGTQYF. The full variable domain, rest sourced from reference TRBV28 and TRBJ2-5, is DVKVTQSSRYLVKRTGEKVFLECVQDMDHENMFWYRQDPGLGLRLIYFSYDVKMKEKGDIPEGYSVSREKKERFSLILESASTNQTSMYLCASSFLAGTQYFGPGTRLLVL.

This clone was counted a single time. CDR3 in amino acids: CASSAGNTEAFF. CDR3 nucleotides: TGTGCCAGCAGCGCCGGGAACACTGAAGCTTTCTTT. The chain joins TRBV7-9 to TRBJ1-1; no clear D. Germline CDR1 and CDR2: SEHNR and FQNEAQ (reference sequence). Between the trimmed V and J ends, which lost 5 bases and 1 base, there was a span of 5 bases. The CDR3 consists of 12 residues.

The rearrangement joins TRBV27 to TRBJ2-5; maybe TRBD2 (7 bases). Trimming stripped 3 bases from V and 3 bases from J, with 26 bases between. This CDR3 is built from 19 residues. Germline lookup yields CDR1 MNHEY and CDR2 SMNVEV (reference sequence). CDR3 amino acids: CASSFRARGAVGLEETQYF. The CDR3 DNA reads as TGTGCCAGCAGTTTCCGCGCCCGGGGGGCAGTGGGGCTTGAAGAGACCCAGTACTTC.

This clone was recorded a few times. This chain joins TRBV30 and TRBJ1-2; D not resolved. The CDR3 is 11 amino acids. The V gene's germline CDR1 is GTSNPN and CDR2 SVGIG (reference sequence). Deletions cut 5 bases from V and 4 bases from J, with 8 bases between. The CDR3 DNA follows: TGTGCCTGGGGACTTATCTATGGCTACACCTTC. Its protein product is CAWGLIYGYTF.

The genes are TRBV5-4 and TRBJ2-3; 8 bases agree with TRBD1. V trimming: 0 bases; J trimming: 7 bases; junction bases outside the gene matches: 13. Germline values: CDR1 SGHNT, CDR2 YYREEE (reference sequence). The CDR3 extends over 17 amino acids. CDR3 sequence: CASSLAHDRGRSYTQYF. CDR3 sequence (DNA): TGTGCCAGCAGCTTGGCCCATGACAGGGGCCGATCTTATACGCAGTATTTT. The complete variable domain, with remaining parts taken from reference TRBV5-4 and TRBJ2-3, reads ETGVTQSPTHLIKTRGQQVTLRCSSQSGHNTVSWYQQALGQGPQFIFQYYREEENGRGNFPPRFSGLQFPNYSSELNVNALELDDSALYLCASSLAHDRGRSYTQYFGPGTRLTVL.

The CDR3 loop reads CASSTRQANYGYTF. Here the CDR3 DNA reads TGTGCCAGCAGTACAAGACAGGCTAACTATGGCTACACCTTC. The chain combines TRBV6-5 with TRBJ1-2; weak D call: TRBD1 (6 bases). Germline assignment: CDR1 MNHEY and CDR2 SVGAGI. The CDR3 contains 14 residues. Trimming took 5 bases from V and 0 from J, leaving 10 bases between them.

The gene calls are TRBV2 and TRBJ2-3; 14 bases line up with TRBD2. Trimming cost V 6 bases and J 2 bases; bases outside gene matches: 7. Per the germline V gene, CDR1 is SNHLY and CDR2 is FYNNEI. The CDR3 contains 17 residues. CDR3 in DNA: TGTGCCAGCAGCCCCGGACTAGCGGGGGGCCTCACAGATACGCAGTATTTT. As protein: CASSPGLAGGLTDTQYF.

This chain connects TRBV5-1 to TRBJ1-2; TRBD1 agrees at 8 bases. Trimming cost V 3 bases and J 5 bases; bases outside gene matches: 9. The CDR3 totals 15 residues. Per the germline V gene, CDR1 is SGHRS and CDR2 is YFSETQ. CDR3 in amino acids: CASSSGQVERYGYTF. The CDR3 nucleotides are TGCGCCAGCAGCTCGGGACAGGTCGAACGATATGGCTACACCTTC.

The rearrangement joins TRBV28 to TRBJ1-5; 10 bases line up with TRBD1. The V and J ends lost 8 bases and 5 bases, in that order; junction bases with no gene match: 9. Germline V lookup: CDR1 MDHEN, CDR2 SYDVKM. The CDR3 extends over 15 amino acids. CDR3 amino acids: CASYPTGGADQPQHF. CDR3 DNA sequence: TGTGCCAGCTATCCGACAGGGGGCGCGGATCAGCCCCAGCATTTT.

This chain links TRBV7-8 with TRBJ1-5; a weak D match, TRBD1 (5 bases). CDR3 length equals 17 residues. CDR1 SGHVS and CDR2 FQNEAQ come from the germline V gene. V lost 3 bases to trimming and J lost 3 bases, with 18 bases between them. The CDR3 sequence is CASSFSGWGGSNQPQHF. The CDR3 region has the DNA TGTGCCAGCAGCTTCAGCGGGTGGGGCGGTTCCAATCAGCCCCAGCATTTT.

The chain carries TRBV10-3 and TRBJ2-2, with D possibly being TRBD2 (7 bases). The CDR3 runs 16 residues. V lost 4 bases to trimming and J lost 2 bases, with 14 bases between them. CDR1 is ENHRY, CDR2 SYGVKD, per germline. This CDR3 reads CAISGGGPSNTGELFF. CDR3 DNA sequence: TGTGCCATCAGTGGGGGGGGCCCATCAAACACCGGGGAGCTGTTTTTT.

The chain uses TRBV25-1 and TRBJ1-4, with D perhaps TRBD1 (6 bases). Trimming stripped 2 bases from V and 8 bases from J, with 12 bases between. The CDR3 length is 14 residues. Germline CDR1 MGHDK, CDR2 SYGVNS. In DNA, the CDR3 is TGTGCCAGCAGTGAAAACAGGGTAGGGGAAAAACTGTTTTTT. Amino acid sequence: CASSENRVGEKLFF.

This clone was seen only once. The rearrangement links TRBV19 to TRBJ2-3; TRBD2 aligns across 7 bases. CDR1 is LNHDA and CDR2 is SQIVND in the germline V gene (reference sequence). This CDR3 comprises 12 residues. Unmatched junction bases numbered 0, after V lost 3 bases and J lost 6 bases. The CDR3, as DNA: TGTGCCAGTAGTATGGGGGGGGATACGCAGTATTTT. Residues: CASSMGGDTQYF.

In this sample, this clone turned up once. V and J are TRBV5-8 and TRBJ2-5, with TRBD2 identical over 10 bases. The CDR3 has 17 residues. Trimming cost V 2 bases and J 1 base; bases outside gene matches: 8. Germline lookup yields CDR1 SGHTS and CDR2 YDEGEE. The CDR3 here is CASSFGASGGTQETQYF. DNA of the CDR3: TGTGCCAGCAGCTTTGGGGCTAGCGGGGGTACCCAAGAGACCCAGTACTTC.

The chain is built from TRBV15 and TRBJ1-2; 7 bases line up with TRBD1. V was clipped by 6 bases and J by 0 bases; unmatched bases: 13. In germline, CDR1 is LNHNV, CDR2 YYDKDF (reference sequence). The CDR3 spans 17 residues. The CDR3: CATRIVQGVRPNYGYTF. In DNA form, the CDR3 reads TGTGCCACCAGGATTGTGCAGGGGGTGAGGCCTAACTATGGCTACACCTTC.

This clone was observed a single time. The rearrangement links TRBV6-5 to TRBJ1-1, with unresolved D. The germline V and J ends were trimmed by 4 bases and 4 bases, with 13 bases remaining between them. This CDR3 is 14 amino acids long. In germline, CDR1 is MNHEY, CDR2 SVGAGI. Here the CDR3 DNA reads TGTGCCAGCAGTTTTGACCCCGAGGGCACTGAAGCTTTCTTT. This codes for CASSFDPEGTEAFF.

J is TRBJ2-3 and V is TRBV29-1, with D possibly TRBD1 on 7 matching bases. This CDR3 contains 16 residues. Trimming took 2 bases from V and 2 from J, leaving 17 bases between them. In germline, CDR1 is SQVTM, CDR2 ANQGSEA. In DNA form, the CDR3 reads TGCAGCGTTGAAAGGGGGGCAGGGGGATTCACAGATACGCAGTATTTT. The encoded protein is CSVERGAGGFTDTQYF.

This chain uses TRBV19 with TRBJ2-1; D remains unclear. The CDR3 is made up of 12 amino acids. Trimming stripped 7 bases from V and 5 bases from J, with 9 bases between. Germline CDR1 reads LNHDA; CDR2 reads SQIVND (reference sequence). CDR3 protein: CASTATNNEQFF. In nucleotides, the CDR3 is TGTGCCAGTACGGCCACTAACAATGAGCAGTTCTTC.